This TCR beta chain was obtained from a study of blood T cells in healthy people across ages. Healthy Russian Caucasian donors spanned ages about 6 to 100 years. For this clonotype: The junction departs from germline at one end; a sequencing error may be responsible.

For the second PCR, which ran for about 7 to 11 cycles, a sample-barcoded 5' primer and a J-beta primer mix were used. TCRdb analysed the 5' RACE reads with MiXCR anew, one entry per CDR3 protein. The table lists about 1.8 million distinct CDR3 sequences, around half of them singletons. The TCR sequence derives from a woman aged 35 to 49 in good health. Material for sequencing was blood.

The CDR3 reads CSVDQRSSNEQFF. The DNA of the CDR3 is TGCAGCGTTGACCAGCGGTCCTCCAATGAGCAGTTCTTC. This chain links TRBV29-1 with TRBJ2-1; D is perhaps TRBD2 (5 bases). Germline assignment: CDR1 SQVTM and CDR2 ANQGSEA. The CDR3 extends over 13 amino acids.